Listed below are T cell receptor beta chains from one sample, sequenced in a study of T cell repertoires in cytomegalovirus infection. TCRdb reanalysed the reads using MiXCR and keeps one entry per CDR3 protein. The table lists over 300,000 distinct CDR3 sequences, 15% to 20% of them singletons. Sequenced: PBMCs. Every receptor here comes from a human donor in good health (CMV status not recorded). Some clones in this sample may be carry-over from other donors' samples. CDR3s leave out the opening cysteine and the closing phenylalanine or tryptophan. Each record gives: CDR3 protein, D gene, V gene. The D gene is left open where the match is weak.

SARTGGSYGYT - TRBV20-1
ATRPDGLQPRREAF - TRBV15
ASSLAGGRTQY - TRBV5-6
ASSLAPTLGTGGGIQY - TRBV7-2
ASSFSDRAYGYT - TRBV7-2
ASSSFYGSNQPQH - TRBV6-1
ASSSASGGQTDTQY TRBD2 TRBV11-2
ASSKRGVNTDTQY TRBD2 TRBV11-2
ASSQEWGGAGETQY - TRBV7-9
ASSLGDSNEQF - TRBV5-1
ASTRSGANNNEQF TRBD2 TRBV9
ASSYQSLNTGELF - TRBV12-3/TRBV12-4
SAGTAYGYT TRBD1 TRBV20-1
ASSLRGPYNEQF - TRBV7-6
ASSPGQRWNTGELF - TRBV28
ASSLGWAGTNEQY - TRBV7-8
ASSSGTAGSNQPQH - TRBV7-2
SVGGTITDTQY - TRBV29-1
ASSLRGFYNSPLH - TRBV28
ASSLGGRTPNTGELF - TRBV11-1
ASSSLGGGTSSYNEQF TRBD2 TRBV7-2
SARETGSYNEQF - TRBV20-1
ASSSGQGAFTEAF TRBD1 TRBV6-6
SAIGLGLYEQY TRBD2 TRBV20-1
ASSSRRYNEQF - TRBV11-3
ASSPGGGQDGYT - TRBV7-3
ASRNLRTGQSYNSPLH TRBD1 TRBV27
SAPTPFSYNEQF - TRBV20-1
ATSNSGANVLT - TRBV24-1
ASSQDPHRGQYTGELF TRBD1 TRBV3-1
ASSTQTGENEKLF - TRBV9
SASDPRTSGVYNEQF TRBD2 TRBV20-1
ASSFLMTGHTGTEAF TRBD1 TRBV7-2
ASSPSRGVLQETQY - TRBV11-2
ASRSRGETQY - TRBV6-1
ASSAIAEDQETQY - TRBV7-7
ASSFLAGGSTEQF TRBD2 TRBV5-1
ASSEAGRRIYGYT - TRBV2
ASSLIDFLNTEAF - TRBV7-9
ASSPPNARQGAAGELF TRBD1 TRBV18
ASSLSRDRSTDTQY TRBD1 TRBV7-2
ASSPGGRLSYEQY TRBD1 TRBV28
ASRPTGGAPRAF TRBD1 TRBV6-1
ASSLVPAGAQETQY TRBD2 TRBV7-8
ASPGQGAYNEQF TRBD1 TRBV2
SARDASGDEETQY - TRBV20-1
ASSRTSGVGDTQY TRBD2 TRBV4-2
ASSPYPAGAHQETQY TRBD2 TRBV18
ASSQAVASGGVVGQY TRBD2 TRBV4-1
ASTTIRGGGYNEQF - TRBV6-2/TRBV6-3
ASSEQNLLGHAGYNEQF - TRBV2
ASRGGWAYEQY - TRBV28
ASSSSGEKLF - TRBV5-1
ASSSNPDRGPYEQY TRBD1 TRBV6-5
ASSLASGYGNEQY - TRBV7-2
SAKPPGQGVPGYT TRBD1 TRBV20-1
ASSQVRTEALEKLF - TRBV4-1
ASSISHEQF - TRBV19
SAPMGAGVYNEQF TRBD2 TRBV20-1
ASSRPGGGYT - TRBV7-9